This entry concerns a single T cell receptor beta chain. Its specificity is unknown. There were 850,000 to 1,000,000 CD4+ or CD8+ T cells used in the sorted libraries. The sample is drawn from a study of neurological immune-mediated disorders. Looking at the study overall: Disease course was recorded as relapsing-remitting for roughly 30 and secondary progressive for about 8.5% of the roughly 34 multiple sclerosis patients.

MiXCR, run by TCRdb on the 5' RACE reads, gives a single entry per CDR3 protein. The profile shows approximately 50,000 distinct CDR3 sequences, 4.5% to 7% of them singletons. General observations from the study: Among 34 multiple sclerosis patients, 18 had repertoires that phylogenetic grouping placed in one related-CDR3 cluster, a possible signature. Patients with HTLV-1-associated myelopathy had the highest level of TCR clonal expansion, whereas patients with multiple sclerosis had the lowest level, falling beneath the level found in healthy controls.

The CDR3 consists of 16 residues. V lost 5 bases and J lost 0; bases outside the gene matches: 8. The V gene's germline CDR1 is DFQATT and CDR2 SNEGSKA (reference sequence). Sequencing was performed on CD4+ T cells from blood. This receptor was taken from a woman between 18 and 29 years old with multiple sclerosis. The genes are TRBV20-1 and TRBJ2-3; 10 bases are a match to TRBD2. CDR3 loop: CSAGLTSGISTDTQYF. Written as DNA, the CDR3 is TGCAGTGCTGGGCTTACTAGCGGGATTAGCACAGATACGCAGTATTTT.